These T cell receptor beta chains were read from a single sample in a study of T cells after somatic rescue of genetic block. Clones were read by immunoSEQ multiplex PCR, and TCRdb kept only the in-frame ones, dropping some. In the table there are around 57,000 clones, approximately 96% of which are singletons. Sequencing was carried out using peripheral blood mononuclear cells (PBMCs). These receptors all come from a child younger than two. Each CDR3 is given with its conserved first and last residue. A D gene is named only where the DNA matches it firmly. Clone size appears in some rows only: once, few, many, or a class for an expanded clone.

J gene: TRBJ2-3; clone size: .; D gene: .; V gene: TRBV5-1; CDR3 DNA: TGCGCCAGCAGCTTGGATATTAGGACAGGCACAGATACGCAGTATTTT; CDR3 protein: CASSLDIRTGTDTQYF
J gene: TRBJ2-6; clone size: .; D gene: TRBD2; V gene: TRBV10-2; CDR3 DNA: TGCGCCATACGGGGGGGAGGCCTCTCTGGGGCCAACGTCCTGACTTTC; CDR3 protein: CAIRGGGLSGANVLTF
J gene: TRBJ2-5; clone size: .; D gene: .; V gene: TRBV7-6; CDR3 DNA: TGTGCCAGCAGCCCCCAGGAGTACCAAGAGACCCAGTACTTC; CDR3 protein: CASSPQEYQETQYF
J gene: TRBJ2-7; clone size: .; D gene: .; V gene: TRBV10-3; CDR3 DNA: TGTGCCATCAGGACAGCATACGAGCAGTACTTC; CDR3 protein: CAIRTAYEQYF
J gene: TRBJ2-5; clone size: once; D gene: .; V gene: TRBV29-1; CDR3 DNA: TGCAGCGCCCAACAGGGAGAGACCCAGTACTTC; CDR3 protein: CSAQQGETQYF
J gene: TRBJ2-5; clone size: once; D gene: TRBD1; V gene: TRBV6-5; CDR3 DNA: TGTGCCAGCAGTTGGGACAGGGGGCTGGAGACCCAGTACTTC; CDR3 protein: CASSWDRGLETQYF
J gene: TRBJ2-5; clone size: .; D gene: TRBD2; V gene: TRBV28; CDR3 DNA: TGTGCCAGCAGACCCTGGAGGGAGGGAGAGACCCAGTACTTC; CDR3 protein: CASRPWREGETQYF
J gene: TRBJ2-5; clone size: .; D gene: .; V gene: TRBV21-1; CDR3 DNA: TGTGCCAGCAGCAAAGCAGGGGACGAGACCCAGTACTTC; CDR3 protein: CASSKAGDETQYF
J gene: TRBJ2-3; clone size: .; D gene: TRBD2; V gene: TRBV6-5; CDR3 DNA: TGTGCCAGCAGTTATGCTAGCGGGCACACAGATACGCAGTATTTT; CDR3 protein: CASSYASGHTDTQYF
J gene: TRBJ2-7; clone size: .; D gene: .; V gene: TRBV10-3; CDR3 DNA: TGTGCCATCAGTGAAGGAAGCGAGCAGTACTTC; CDR3 protein: CAISEGSEQYF
J gene: TRBJ1-5; clone size: .; D gene: .; V gene: TRBV4-1; CDR3 DNA: TGCGCCAGCAGCCGCCGGGACGGCAATCAGCCCCAGCATTTT; CDR3 protein: CASSRRDGNQPQHF
J gene: TRBJ1-1; clone size: .; D gene: .; V gene: TRBV7-9; CDR3 DNA: TGTGCCAGCAGCGCAGGTGCCTTTGAAGGCACTGAAGCTTTCTTT; CDR3 protein: CASSAGAFEGTEAFF
J gene: TRBJ1-2; clone size: .; D gene: .; V gene: TRBV6-5; CDR3 DNA: TGTGCCAGCAGTTATAGAGGGGTGATCTATGGCTACACCTTC; CDR3 protein: CASSYRGVIYGYTF
J gene: TRBJ1-5; clone size: .; D gene: .; V gene: TRBV2; CDR3 DNA: TGTGCCAGCAGTGAAGTAACGGATAGCAATCAGCCCCAGCATTTT; CDR3 protein: CASSEVTDSNQPQHF
J gene: TRBJ1-2; clone size: .; D gene: .; V gene: TRBV4-1; CDR3 DNA: TGCGCCAGCAACCCAAGTGGCCCCTGGACGTCCGATGGCTACACCTTC; CDR3 protein: CASNPSGPWTSDGYTF
J gene: TRBJ2-4; clone size: .; D gene: TRBD2; V gene: TRBV9; CDR3 DNA: TGTGCCAGCAGCGTCGGTAGCGGGAGTGCGAAAAACATTCAGTACTTC; CDR3 protein: CASSVGSGSAKNIQYF
J gene: TRBJ1-1; clone size: once; D gene: .; V gene: TRBV28; CDR3 DNA: TGTGCCAGCAGAGTACTTACAGGGTGGTACACTGAAGCTTTCTTT; CDR3 protein: CASRVLTGWYTEAFF
J gene: TRBJ2-5; clone size: once; D gene: TRBD2; V gene: TRBV7-9; CDR3 DNA: TGTGCCAGCAGCTTATTCCTAGCGGGAGGGGCCCAGTACTTC; CDR3 protein: CASSLFLAGGAQYF
J gene: TRBJ2-3; clone size: once; D gene: .; V gene: TRBV4-2; CDR3 DNA: TGTGCCAGCAGCCAAGACCGGGGGTACTTCACAGATACGCAGTATTTT; CDR3 protein: CASSQDRGYFTDTQYF
J gene: TRBJ2-3; clone size: .; D gene: .; V gene: TRBV5-4; CDR3 DNA: TGTGCCAGCAGCTCCCTCGGCGGCTACACAGATACGCAGTATTTT; CDR3 protein: CASSSLGGYTDTQYF
J gene: TRBJ1-2; clone size: .; D gene: TRBD1; V gene: TRBV4-1; CDR3 DNA: TGCGCCAGCAGCCAAGAACAGGGGACGTCTGGCGGCTACACCTTC; CDR3 protein: CASSQEQGTSGGYTF
J gene: TRBJ2-3; clone size: .; D gene: .; V gene: TRBV5-6; CDR3 DNA: TGTGCCAGCAGCTTGGGCGGCACAGATACGCAGTATTTT; CDR3 protein: CASSLGGTDTQYF
J gene: TRBJ2-7; clone size: .; D gene: TRBD2; V gene: TRBV2; CDR3 DNA: TGTGCCAGCAGTGATAGTCTAGCGGGGACCTACGAGCAGTACTTC; CDR3 protein: CASSDSLAGTYEQYF
J gene: TRBJ1-1; clone size: .; D gene: .; V gene: TRBV21-1; CDR3 DNA: TGTGCCAGCAGCAAAGACAACACTGAAGCTTTCTTT; CDR3 protein: CASSKDNTEAFF
J gene: TRBJ2-5; clone size: .; D gene: .; V gene: TRBV7-9; CDR3 DNA: TGTGCCAGCAGCCAGCCGGAGGTGTACCAAGAGACCCAGTACTTC; CDR3 protein: CASSQPEVYQETQYF
J gene: TRBJ2-7; clone size: .; D gene: TRBD1; V gene: TRBV28; CDR3 DNA: TGTGCCAGCAGCGAACAGGGGAAAGCTTTCTACGAGCAGTACTTC; CDR3 protein: CASSEQGKAFYEQYF
J gene: TRBJ2-7; clone size: .; D gene: .; V gene: TRBV7-2; CDR3 DNA: TGTGCCAGCAGCTTATATAGGGGAGACTACGAGCAGTACTTC; CDR3 protein: CASSLYRGDYEQYF
J gene: TRBJ2-7; clone size: .; D gene: TRBD2; V gene: TRBV5-1; CDR3 DNA: TGCGCCAGCAGCCCGACTAGCGTCTACGAGCAGTACTTC; CDR3 protein: CASSPTSVYEQYF
J gene: TRBJ1-1; clone size: .; D gene: TRBD1; V gene: TRBV19; CDR3 DNA: TGTGCCAGTAGTATTGACAGGGACACTGAAGCTTTCTTT; CDR3 protein: CASSIDRDTEAFF
J gene: TRBJ2-5; clone size: .; D gene: TRBD1; V gene: TRBV6-5; CDR3 DNA: TGTGCCAGCAGTTTTACAGGGGGCACAGGAGAGACCCAGTACTTC; CDR3 protein: CASSFTGGTGETQYF
J gene: TRBJ2-3; clone size: .; D gene: .; V gene: TRBV28; CDR3 DNA: TGTGCCAGCAGTTCCCACGGGACAACTAGCACAGATACGCAGTATTTT; CDR3 protein: CASSSHGTTSTDTQYF
J gene: TRBJ1-2; clone size: few; D gene: .; V gene: TRBV6-1; CDR3 DNA: TGTGCCAGCAGCAACTATGGCTACACCTTC; CDR3 protein: CASSNYGYTF
J gene: TRBJ2-7; clone size: once; D gene: TRBD2; V gene: TRBV4-1; CDR3 DNA: TGCGCCAGCAGCCAAGTTGGGGTAGCGGGGCCCTACGAGCAGTACTTC; CDR3 protein: CASSQVGVAGPYEQYF
J gene: TRBJ2-5; clone size: .; D gene: TRBD1; V gene: TRBV7-9; CDR3 DNA: TGTGCCAGCAGCCCCCCCTGGGGACAGGGGAGCGAGACCCAGTACTTC; CDR3 protein: CASSPPWGQGSETQYF
J gene: TRBJ2-7; clone size: once; D gene: .; V gene: TRBV6-5; CDR3 DNA: TGTGCCAGCAGTACAGGGTACGAGCAGTACTTC; CDR3 protein: CASSTGYEQYF